Presented here are 20 T cell receptor beta chains from one specimen sequenced in a study of T cell responses to AZD1222 COVID-19 vaccine. Data came from immunoSEQ multiplex PCR; TCRdb stores just in-frame clones and leaves some out. The profile covers 110,000 to 150,000 clones, with 80% to 95% appearing a single time and around 1.7% taken by the ten largest. Here the sequenced sample was peripheral blood, taken on day 0 of AZD1222 vaccination. The receptors were sampled from an adult in good health.

The V gene is TRBV2, the J gene TRBJ1-1; D gene unclear. V gave up 8 bases and J gave up 1 base, with 8 bases separating them. The CDR3 runs to 12 residues. The germline V gene has CDR1 SNHLY and CDR2 FYNNEI. CDR3 coding DNA: TGTGCCAGCGACTTGCGGAACACTGAAGCTTTCTTT. It is translated as CASDLRNTEAFF.

CDR3 sequence: CASSPSATWNVSGNTIYF. The CDR3, as DNA: TGTGCCAGCTCACCCAGTGCAACCTGGAATGTCTCTGGAAACACCATATATTTT. This chain uses TRBV18 with TRBJ1-3; D not resolved. The ends were cut back, 3 bases at V and 0 bases at J, with 18 bases in the middle. The length of the CDR3 is 18 residues. CDR1 and CDR2 from the germline V gene are KGHSH and LQKENI.

The chain is built from TRBV2 and TRBJ2-2, with unresolved D. Trimming removed 4 bases at V and 3 bases at J, with 12 bases between. This CDR3 has 15 residues. Germline loops: CDR1 SNHLY, CDR2 FYNNEI. Written as DNA, the CDR3 is TGTGCCAGCAGTGGCGATGTGTCCTACACCGGGGAGCTGTTTTTT. It encodes CASSGDVSYTGELFF.

The chain couples TRBV5-1 to TRBJ2-3; TRBD2 agrees at 10 bases. From germline, CDR1 is SGHRS and CDR2 YFSETQ. V lost 4 bases, J lost 4 bases, and 6 bases stayed unmatched. The CDR3 consists of 15 residues. CDR3 sequence reads: CASSALAGEADTQYF. The CDR3 bases are TGCGCCAGCAGCGCCCTAGCGGGAGAAGCAGATACGCAGTATTTT.

The V call is TRBV18, the J call TRBJ1-6, with a weak D call TRBD1 (5 bases). The V and J ends lost 3 bases and 0 bases respectively, with 9 bases between them. Germline assignment: CDR1 KGHSH and CDR2 LQKENI. The CDR3 loop spans 16 amino acids. Written as DNA, the CDR3 is TGTGCCAGCTCACCTCGGGGGAGCTCCTATAATTCACCCCTCCACTTT. Translation gives CASSPRGSSYNSPLHF.

The chain combines TRBV3-1 (or the pseudogene TRBV3-2) with TRBJ2-7, with D possibly being TRBD2 (6 bases). Per germline, CDR1 LGHDT and CDR2 YNNKEL (reference sequence). The CDR3 runs 14 residues. The V and J ends lost 1 base and 4 bases respectively, with 11 bases between them. The CDR3 here is CASSQAAGRYEQYF. The CDR3 DNA is TGTGCCAGCAGCCAAGCGGCGGGGAGATACGAGCAGTACTTC.

The genes are TRBV14 and TRBJ2-7, with a possible D match to TRBD1 (6 bases). The CDR3 covers 17 residues. V lost 3 bases and J 0 bases, leaving 18 bases between the germline ends. CDR1 is SGHDN, CDR2 FVKESK, per germline. CDR3 bases: TGTGCCAGCAGCCACCCGGGACAAGGTTTAAGCTCCTACGAGCAGTACTTC. Translating gives CASSHPGQGLSSYEQYF.

The chain combines TRBV6-1 with TRBJ1-5; D not certain. V lost 0 bases and J 10 bases, leaving 7 bases between the germline ends. Germline lookup yields CDR1 MNHNS and CDR2 SASEGT. The CDR3 length is 12 residues. As DNA, the CDR3 is TGTGCCAGCAGTGAAGCCAGCTCACCCCAGCATTTT. Translation: CASSEASSPQHF.

This rearrangement joins TRBV21-1 to TRBJ2-1; TRBD2 reflects the table's D call only, with no check against the DNA. TRBV21-1 is listed as a pseudogene. The CDR3 extends over 13 amino acids. Written as DNA, the CDR3 is TGTGCCAGCAGCAGACGGGAGAGAAATGAGCAGTTCTTC. Encoded protein: CASSRRERNEQFF.

The rearrangement links TRBV5-6 to TRBJ2-5, with D maybe TRBD2 (6 bases). Germline values: CDR1 SGHDT, CDR2 YYEEEE. The V gene lost 0 bases and the J gene lost 1 base, with 19 bases spanning the gap. CDR3 length: 18 residues. CDR3 bases: TGTGCCAGCAGCTTGGAATCCTCCATACTAGCTTTCCAAGAGACCCAGTACTTC. Amino acid sequence: CASSLESSILAFQETQYF.

This clone has just one count. The genes are TRBV28 and TRBJ2-2; 12 bases line up with TRBD1. The junction had 1 base not matched to a gene; V was cut back by 2 bases and J by 6 bases. Germline values: CDR1 MDHEN, CDR2 SYDVKM. This CDR3 has 15 residues. CDR3 residues: CASSLGTGGSGELFF. CDR3 bases: TGTGCCAGCAGTTTAGGGACAGGGGGCTCCGGGGAGCTGTTTTTT.

This sequence joins TRBV29-1 and TRBJ1-1, with a tentative D call TRBD1 (5 bases). V gave up 4 bases and J gave up 4 bases, with 13 bases separating them. In germline, CDR1 is SQVTM, CDR2 ANQGSEA. The CDR3 consists of 13 residues. This CDR3 reads CSVVGGRSTEAFF. The DNA of the CDR3 is TGCAGCGTTGTCGGGGGGAGAAGCACTGAAGCTTTCTTT.

The chain couples TRBV11-2 to TRBJ1-4, with D possibly matching TRBD1 (6 bases). CDR1 is SGHAT and CDR2 is FQNNGV in the germline V gene. The CDR3 extends over 16 amino acids. The V gene lost 5 bases and the J gene lost 7 bases, with 20 bases spanning the gap. The CDR3 region is CASSPVWGAVGEKLFF. Here the CDR3 DNA reads TGTGCCAGCAGCCCCGTATGGGGGGCTGTTGGTGAAAAACTGTTTTTT. Using reference TRBV11-2 and TRBJ1-4 for the parts outside the CDR3, the full variable domain is EAGVAQSPRYKIIEKRQSVAFWCNPISGHATLYWYQQILGQGPKLLIQFQNNGVVDDSQLPKDRFSAERLKGVDSTLKIQPAKLEDSAVYLCASSPVWGAVGEKLFFGSGTQLSVL.

The chain joins TRBV7-3 to TRBJ2-3; D unresolved. There are 15 residues in the CDR3. The V gene lost 0 bases and the J gene lost 3 bases, with 10 bases spanning the gap. The germline gives CDR1 SGHTA, CDR2 FQGTGA. CDR3 in amino acids: CASSLTGRLTDTQYF. In DNA form, the CDR3 reads TGTGCCAGCAGCTTAACTGGCCGGTTAACAGATACGCAGTATTTT. The whole variable domain, filled in from reference TRBV7-3 and TRBJ2-3, reads GAGVSQTPSNKVTEKGKYVELRCDPISGHTALYWYRQSLGQGPEFLIYFQGTGAADDSGLPNDRFFAVRPEGSVSTLKIQRTERGDSAVYLCASSLTGRLTDTQYFGPGTRLTVL.

The CDR3 sequence: CASSRDRIKGAFF. CDR3 sequence (DNA): TGTGCCAGCAGCCGGGACAGGATCAAGGGGGCTTTCTTT. The chain carries TRBV5-6 and TRBJ1-1, with 8 bases lining up with TRBD1. CDR1 SGHDT and CDR2 YYEEEE come from the germline V gene. This CDR3 is built from 13 residues. The trim removed 4 bases at V and 11 bases at J, leaving 10 bases unmatched.

Here the CDR3 reads CASSSPRGEKLFF. The CDR3 region has the DNA TGTGCCAGCAGTTCCCCCAGGGGTGAAAAACTGTTTTTT. The rearrangement links TRBV2 to TRBJ1-4, with D possibly matching TRBD1 (6 bases). V was cut by 5 bases and J by 7 bases, with 11 bases left in between. The germline V gene encodes CDR1 SNHLY and CDR2 FYNNEI. The CDR3 is 13 amino acids.

The rearrangement joins TRBV6-5 to TRBJ1-4, with D perhaps matching TRBD1 (5 bases). Looked up from germline, CDR1 is MNHEY and CDR2 is SVGAGI. This CDR3 contains 14 residues. Trimming left V 7 bases short and J 5 bases short, with 14 bases between. CDR3 DNA: TGTGCCAGCACCTCGGGACGGGAAAATGAAAAACTGTTTTTT. Protein product: CASTSGRENEKLFF.

J is TRBJ2-7 and V is TRBV6-5; maybe TRBD2 (6 bases). Trimming removed 10 bases from V and 2 bases from J, with 15 bases in between. There are 13 residues in the CDR3. Germline loops: CDR1 MNHEY, CDR2 SVGAGI. The CDR3 region is CATHTAGTYEQYF. In nucleotides, the CDR3 is TGTGCCACTCACACCGCGGGAACCTACGAGCAGTACTTC.

The chain recombines TRBV5-1 with TRBJ2-5; 8 bases line up with TRBD2. The CDR3 is made up of 13 amino acids. Germline-derived CDR1 and CDR2 are SGHRS and YFSETQ. Trimming at V came to 2 bases and at J to 5 bases, leaving 2 bases not matched to a gene. This chain's CDR3 is CASSFGRAETQYF. The CDR3 DNA reads TGCGCCAGCAGCTTCGGGAGGGCGGAGACCCAGTACTTC.

The J gene is TRBJ1-5, the V gene TRBV28; possibly TRBD1 for D (5 bases). CDR3 length: 15 residues. Germline V lookup: CDR1 MDHEN, CDR2 SYDVKM. V lost 5 bases and J 6 bases, leaving 17 bases between the germline ends. The CDR3 region has the DNA TGTGCCAGCAGTCACCGGGGCCTGGGCGTTCAGCCCCAGCATTTT. This gives the protein CASSHRGLGVQPQHF.